The rows below give T cell receptor beta chains drawn from one sample of a study of blood T cell repertoires in COVID-19. Only in-frame clones appear in the TCRdb table, and some are missing; sequencing was by immunoSEQ multiplex PCR. Of 150,000 to 200,000 clones in the sample, about 89% were seen once. Sequencing input: peripheral blood. The receptors come from a man between 18 and 35 years old who had recovered from COVID-19. The conserved cysteine and the conserved F or W are not part of the CDR3 here. Rows may omit the clone size; those that give it use once, few, many or a size class.

V: TRBV24-1
J: TRBJ1-5
size: NA
CDR3: ATDAGVNQPQH

V: TRBV7-3
J: TRBJ2-1
size: NA
CDR3: ASSLRRLADSYNEQF

V: TRBV19
J: TRBJ2-2
size: NA
CDR3: ASTSGTGANGELF

V: TRBV10-3
J: TRBJ2-1
size: NA
CDR3: ATSGTSGSGEQF

V: TRBV7-8
J: TRBJ2-3
size: NA
CDR3: ASSLVGWGVAVDTQY

V: TRBV4-3
J: TRBJ1-5
size: NA
CDR3: ASSTRRSGQPQH

V: TRBV10-3
J: TRBJ1-2
size: NA
CDR3: AISESDRGRSDYGYT

V: TRBV5-4
J: TRBJ1-2
size: once
CDR3: ASSLGPLGYGYT

V: TRBV19
J: TRBJ2-4
size: NA
CDR3: ASSPQGDSVNIQY

V: TRBV2
J: TRBJ1-5
size: NA
CDR3: ASSEEQGMNQPQH

V: TRBV27
J: TRBJ2-1
size: NA
CDR3: ASSALAAGYEQF

V: TRBV28
J: TRBJ1-5
size: NA
CDR3: ASSLWGPEQPQH

V: TRBV3-1/TRBV3-2
J: TRBJ2-1
size: NA
CDR3: ASSQVGRREREGRNNEQF

V: TRBV5-1
J: TRBJ2-4
size: once
CDR3: ASSLGGLAAKNIQY

V: TRBV20-1
J: TRBJ1-2
size: NA
CDR3: SAWTAYGYT

V: TRBV6-1
J: TRBJ2-7
size: NA
CDR3: ASSSGGGSYEQY

V: TRBV19
J: TRBJ1-2
size: NA
CDR3: ASTGGFYGYT

V: TRBV18
J: TRBJ1-6
size: NA
CDR3: ASSPPPQGGNSPLH

V: TRBV29-1
J: TRBJ2-7
size: few
CDR3: SVGRGTYEQY

V: TRBV5-6
J: TRBJ2-7
size: NA
CDR3: ASSLKFGALRSYEQY

V: TRBV20-1
J: TRBJ2-3
size: NA
CDR3: SASVPSDHTDTQY

V: TRBV29-1
J: TRBJ2-1
size: NA
CDR3: SVVGEVLYNEQF

V: TRBV11-3
J: TRBJ1-6
size: NA
CDR3: ASSKGGGVNSPLH

V: TRBV5-1
J: TRBJ2-5
size: NA
CDR3: ASSLEGTTQETQY

V: TRBV24-1
J: TRBJ2-7
size: NA
CDR3: ATSLSGGYEQY

V: TRBV19
J: TRBJ1-6
size: NA
CDR3: ATQEENTYNSPLH

V: TRBV27
J: TRBJ1-2
size: once
CDR3: ASSSFDRVGYGYT

V: TRBV28
J: TRBJ2-7
size: NA
CDR3: ASSPTGPLSYEQY

V: TRBV27
J: TRBJ2-2
size: once
CDR3: ASSLRLTSGRWTGELF

V: TRBV5-1
J: TRBJ1-2
size: NA
CDR3: ASSSGEVGNGYT

V: TRBV11-2
J: TRBJ2-3
size: once
CDR3: ASSTTGADTQY

V: TRBV28
J: TRBJ2-4
size: NA
CDR3: ASSERGGNLAKNIQY

V: TRBV4-3
J: TRBJ2-7
size: once
CDR3: ASSPSLSTGTGEQY

V: TRBV7-6
J: TRBJ1-5
size: NA
CDR3: ASSLDSLPKIYSNQPQH

V: TRBV9
J: TRBJ2-3
size: NA
CDR3: ASSAEGRTSLLLGTDTQY

V: TRBV29-1
J: TRBJ2-7
size: NA
CDR3: SVLPTDSYEQY

V: TRBV28
J: TRBJ2-3
size: NA
CDR3: ASSLLIRESTQY

V: TRBV9
J: TRBJ2-1
size: NA
CDR3: ASSVVGTSGGDQF

V: TRBV25-1
J: TRBJ1-1
size: once
CDR3: ASTSGLDTEAF

V: TRBV3-1/TRBV3-2
J: TRBJ2-7
size: once
CDR3: ASSLPGPYEQY

V: TRBV11-2
J: TRBJ2-2
size: NA
CDR3: ASGRGADRGNTGELF